The clone carrying this T cell receptor (beta chain) was detected only once. The antigen remains undetermined. This record comes from a study of T-cell reconstitution after alpha-beta-depleted transplantation in children. Regarding the study as a whole: Several hundred expanded graft clones reportedly gave rise to the alpha-beta T cells present about two months after transplant. From surviving recipient T cells and thymic progenitors came the high day-60 TCRbeta diversity observed in some patients. By one year post-transplant, T-cell counts and diversity largely arose from T cells that were newly produced.

For TCRbeta, the library was prepared with unique molecular identifiers. TCRdb redid the calling of the PCR reads with MiXCR, one entry per CDR3 protein. The sample carries 45,000 to 50,000 distinct CDR3 sequences, about 50% recorded once. The CDR3 runs to 15 residues. In germline, CDR1 is SEHNR, CDR2 FQNEAQ (reference sequence). V was cut by 3 bases and J by 0 bases, with 10 bases left in between. The source was peripheral blood, collected before TCRalphabeta/CD19-depleted stem cell transplant. This sequence was found in a boy younger than two with SCID, due to receive a stem cell transplant. The chain couples TRBV7-9 to TRBJ2-3; weak D call: TRBD1 (6 bases). The CDR3 DNA is TGTGCCAGCAGCTTCACAGGGAGTAGCACAGATACGCAGTATTTT. Residues: CASSFTGSSTDTQYF.